Listed here are 13 T cell receptor beta chains from one sample, sequenced in a study of Graves' ophthalmopathy and Graves' hyperthyroidism. Researchers took RNA transcripts and amplified TCR beta CDR3 regions from them. HTBI primers were employed in first-round RT-PCR, then a second-round multiplex PCR followed. TCRdb called the multiplex PCR reads again in MiXCR, with one record for every CDR3 protein. The sample lists about 700,000 distinct CDR3 sequences, about two fifths occurring once. The specimen sequenced was peripheral blood. These receptors were taken from an adult man with Graves' ophthalmopathy.

The rearrangement links TRBV6-6 to TRBJ1-6; the D is unclear. V was shortened by 3 bases and J by 7 bases, with 22 bases between the two germline ends. Germline V lookup: CDR1 MNHNY, CDR2 SVGAGI (reference sequence). The CDR3 is made up of 18 amino acids. The CDR3 region is CASSYLQLGPPTNSPLHF. For the CDR3, the DNA is TGTGCCAGCAGTTATCTTCAGTTGGGTCCCCCAACGAATTCACCCCTCCACTTT.

This clonotype showed up many times. The chain combines TRBV20-1 with TRBJ1-1, with D unclear. CDR1 and CDR2 (germline): DFQATT, SNEGSKA (reference sequence). Trimming pared 3 bases from V and 12 bases from J, leaving 14 bases between. The CDR3 sequence is 11 residues long. DNA for the CDR3: TGCAGTGCTAGTTCGGGAGCTCAGACTTTCTTT. Translation gives CSASSGAQTFF.

The CDR3 sequence is CASSLRAGANYGYTF. The CDR3 bases are TGTGCCAGCAGTCTAAGAGCAGGGGCAAACTATGGCTACACCTTC. J is TRBJ1-2 and V is TRBV12-3 or TRBV12-4, with D perhaps matching TRBD1 (6 bases). The CDR3 totals 15 residues. Trimming stripped 5 bases from V and 2 bases from J, with 15 bases between.

This clonotype was observed a few times. One junction end does not reproduce the germline sequence, and a read error may be involved. The rearrangement links TRBV10-3 to TRBJ1-2, with 10 bases aligning to TRBD1. Germline CDR1 reads ENHRY; CDR2 reads SYGVKD. The CDR3 length is 16 residues. This chain's CDR3 is CASSYVMGQGIYGYTF. DNA for the CDR3: TGTGCCAGCAGTTACGTGATGGGACAGGGGATCTATGGCTACACCTTC.

This clonotype was recorded many times. The J gene is TRBJ1-2, the V gene TRBV10-3; TRBD1 agrees at 8 bases. This CDR3 spans 17 amino acids. CDR1 ENHRY and CDR2 SYGVKD come from the germline V gene. J was trimmed by 2 bases and V by 2 bases; bases with no gene match: 10. The CDR3 DNA reads as TGTGCCATCAGTGAGACTCCTCCCGGACAGGGCAACTATGGCTACACCTTC. Translated: CAISETPPGQGNYGYTF.

The gene calls are TRBV12-5 and TRBJ1-2; D is uncertain. Germline assignment: CDR1 LGHNT and CDR2 FRNRAP. The length of the CDR3 is 14 residues. CDR3: CASSSAARPYGYTF. DNA for the CDR3: TGTGCCAGCAGTTCCGCGGCGCGGCCCTATGGCTACACCTTC.

In regard to this clonotype: A junction boundary mismatches the germline segment, possibly from a read error. This sequence joins TRBV10-3 and TRBJ2-2, with D uncertain. The CDR3 totals 15 residues. Germline CDR1 and CDR2: ENHRY and SYGVKD. The CDR3 nucleotides are TGTGCCAGCAGTGAAGCCAGGCCGACGACCGGGGAGCTGTTTTTT. This gives the protein CASSEARPTTGELFF.

The table lists this clonotype with a few counts. The rearrangement links TRBV14 to TRBJ2-5; either TRBD1 or TRBD2 may supply D (5 bases each). Germline loops: CDR1 SGHDN, CDR2 FVKESK. Trimming removed 4 bases at V and 4 bases at J, with 16 bases between. This CDR3 spans 15 amino acids. The CDR3 DNA reads as TGTGCCAGCAGCCCGCCAGGGCGGGCGGGAGAGACCCAGTACTTC. Protein product: CASSPPGRAGETQYF.

This clonotype has a count of ten or more. The chain joins TRBV7-9 to TRBJ1-2; 8 positions match TRBD1. Germline V gene data show CDR1 as SEHNR and CDR2 as FQNEAQ (reference sequence). CDR3 size: 14 residues. V gave up 6 bases and J gave up 3 bases; unmatched junction bases: 6. Written as DNA, the CDR3 is TGTGCCAGCAGTCAGGACAGGGCTGACTATGGCTACACCTTC. Translating it yields CASSQDRADYGYTF.

This chain connects TRBV7-2 to TRBJ2-1; a possible D gene is TRBD2 (5 bases). V was trimmed by 4 bases and J by 0 bases, leaving 7 bases between them. Germline V lookup: CDR1 SGHTA, CDR2 FQGNSA. The CDR3 consists of 14 residues. In DNA, the CDR3 is TGTGCCAGCAGCTCCGGACTCTCCTACAATGAGCAGTTCTTC. It codes for CASSSGLSYNEQFF.

The rearrangement uses TRBV29-1 and TRBJ1-4; TRBD1 matches at 8 bases. Germline CDR1 is SQVTM and CDR2 is ANQGSEA. V dropped 3 bases and J dropped 5; count of bases not matched to a gene: 2. The CDR3 runs 13 residues. The CDR3 loop reads CSVERQGNEKLFF. The CDR3 DNA sequence: TGCAGCGTTGAGCGACAGGGGAATGAAAAACTGTTTTTT.

The sample holds a few counts of this clonotype. The chain carries TRBV29-1 and TRBJ2-2; 9 bases fit TRBD1. CDR1 is SQVTM and CDR2 is ANQGSEA in the germline V gene. V lost 7 bases and J lost 7; bases outside the gene matches: 7. The CDR3 runs to 13 residues. This CDR3 is CSGEGQGHGELFF. DNA for the CDR3: TGCAGCGGGGAGGGACAGGGACACGGGGAGCTGTTTTTT.

V is TRBV10-3 and J is TRBJ2-5; a weak D match, TRBD1 (6 bases). From germline, CDR1 is ENHRY and CDR2 SYGVKD. The CDR3 runs to 12 residues. V dropped 10 bases and J dropped 11 bases, with 20 bases sitting between them. The CDR3 loop reads CASRGRGTNQYF. As DNA, the CDR3 is TGTGCCAGCAGGGGAAGGGGAACGAATCAGTACTTC.